Each of the 19 T cell receptor beta chains below was sequenced from the same sample in a study of shared clonotypes between healthy human individuals. Naive-designated CD8 cells lacked CD45RO, were positively enriched for CCR7, and omitted terminally differentiated effector memory CD45RA+ cells. Clones were sequenced by immunoSEQ multiplex PCR, and TCRdb holds only the in-frame ones, with some missing. The table records 760,000 or so clones, around 96% of them present only once. Source material: naive CD8+ T cells sorted from blood. The receptors derive from a man in his thirties or forties in good health.

CDR3 sequence reads: CASRGLGLHINLGYTF. CDR3 nucleotide sequence: TGTGCCAGCAGAGGTCTGGGGCTCCACATAAACCTTGGCTACACCTTC. This chain uses TRBV2 with TRBJ1-2, with D perhaps matching TRBD1 (5 bases). The CDR3 consists of 16 residues. V lost 6 bases, J lost 7 bases, and 24 bases lay in between. Germline lookup yields CDR1 SNHLY and CDR2 FYNNEI. The whole variable domain, filled in from reference TRBV2 and TRBJ1-2, reads EPEVTQTPSHQVTQMGQEVILRCVPISNHLYFYWYRQILGQKVEFLVSFYNNEISEKSEIFDDQFSVERPDGSNFTLKIRSTKLEDSAMYFCASRGLGLHINLGYTFGSGTRLTVV.

This chain uses TRBV25-1 with TRBJ1-1, with D tentatively TRBD1 (5 bases). This CDR3 contains 15 residues. Germline CDR1 and CDR2: MGHDK and SYGVNS. V was pared by 0 bases and J by 1 base, with 9 bases between. The CDR3 DNA follows: TGTGCCAGCAGTGAATATTTGGGGACGAACACTGAAGCTTTCTTT. It encodes CASSEYLGTNTEAFF.

The CDR3 DNA follows: TGTGCCATCAGTGAGCCGGACAGGGCTGTAGAGACCCAGTACTTC. This gives the protein CAISEPDRAVETQYF. The chain joins TRBV10-3 to TRBJ2-5, with 8 bases matching TRBD1. This CDR3 has 15 amino acids. CDR1 and CDR2 (germline): ENHRY, SYGVKD. The V gene end was trimmed by 2 bases and the J gene end by 4 bases; junction bases not matched to a gene: 6.

J is TRBJ2-7 and V is TRBV13; D unclear. Germline CDR1 is PRHDT and CDR2 is FYEKMQ (reference sequence). This CDR3 is built from 13 residues. Deletions cut 4 bases from V and 1 base from J, with 8 bases between. CDR3 sequence (DNA): TGTGCCAGCAGCTCGTCTAGGTCCTACGAGCAGTACTTC. Its protein product is CASSSSRSYEQYF.

DNA for the CDR3: TGTGCCAGCAGCCTAATGCCCCTGGACAACGACTACGAGCAGTACTTC. This encodes CASSLMPLDNDYEQYF. V is TRBV7-8 and J is TRBJ2-7; the D gene is possibly TRBD1 (5 bases). This CDR3 spans 16 amino acids. CDR1 is SGHVS, CDR2 FQNEAQ, per germline. V lost 5 bases to trimming and J lost 3 bases, with 20 bases between them. The variable domain in full, with the rest retrieved from reference TRBV7-8 and TRBJ2-7, is GAGVSQSPRYKVAKRGQDVALRCDPISGHVSLFWYQQALGQGPEFLTYFQNEAQLDKSGLPSDRFFAERPEGSVSTLKIQRTQQEDSAVYLCASSLMPLDNDYEQYFGPGTRLTVT.

V is TRBV2 and J is TRBJ1-4; 9 bases fit TRBD1. Germline V CDR1 and CDR2: SNHLY, FYNNEI. The CDR3 runs 18 residues. The V gene end was trimmed by 6 bases and the J gene end by 1 base; junction bases not matched to a gene: 12. CDR3 sequence: CASSLAPDRGVTNEKLFF. The CDR3 nucleotides are TGTGCCAGCAGCCTTGCCCCTGACAGGGGGGTAACTAATGAAAAACTGTTTTTT. The full variable domain, completed using reference TRBV2 and TRBJ1-4, is EPEVTQTPSHQVTQMGQEVILRCVPISNHLYFYWYRQILGQKVEFLVSFYNNEISEKSEIFDDQFSVERPDGSNFTLKIRSTKLEDSAMYFCASSLAPDRGVTNEKLFFGSGTQLSVL.

The chain uses TRBV7-2 and TRBJ2-7; D gene uncertain. Germline V gene lookup returns CDR1 SGHTA and CDR2 FQGNSA. With 4 bases removed from V and 3 bases from J, the gap between germline ends came to 13 bases. The CDR3 runs 14 residues. CDR3 sequence (DNA): TGTGCCAGCAGCTCGACCCTGAACTACTACGAGCAGTACTTC. Protein product: CASSSTLNYYEQYF.

The DNA of the CDR3 is TGTGCCAGCAGCTTAGAGGCTAGCCCCTACTACGAGCAGTACTTC. Protein product: CASSLEASPYYEQYF. This chain links TRBV11-2 with TRBJ2-7, with D possibly TRBD2 on 5 matching bases. The germline CDR1 and CDR2 sequences are SGHAT and FQNNGV. Between the trimmed V and J ends, which lost 0 bases and 3 bases, there was a span of 12 bases. The CDR3 sequence is 15 residues long.

The gene calls are TRBV14 and TRBJ2-1; D not resolved. This CDR3 is 13 amino acids long. V was cut by 1 base and J by 7 bases, with 8 bases left in between. The V gene's germline CDR1 is SGHDN and CDR2 FVKESK. The CDR3 here is CASSQGGSNEQFF. CDR3 coding DNA: TGTGCCAGCAGCCAAGGAGGATCGAATGAGCAGTTCTTC.

The chain recombines TRBV11-2 with TRBJ2-5; 10 positions agree with TRBD1. V dropped 5 bases and J dropped 5; count of bases not matched to a gene: 8. The germline V gene has CDR1 SGHAT and CDR2 FQNNGV. There are 15 residues in the CDR3. This chain's CDR3 is CASSRRQGAEETQYF. DNA for the CDR3: TGTGCCAGCAGCAGACGACAGGGGGCTGAGGAGACCCAGTACTTC.

V and J are TRBV11-3 and TRBJ2-7; 7 positions agree with TRBD2. V lost 5 bases to trimming and J lost 2 bases; unmatched junction nucleotides: 6. CDR3 length: 14 residues. Germline V gene lookup returns CDR1 SGHNT and CDR2 YENEEA. The CDR3 spells CASSPRDYPYEQYF. The CDR3 region has the DNA TGTGCCAGCAGCCCACGGGACTACCCCTACGAGCAGTACTTC.

Turning to this clone: Different DNA sequences within this sample yield the same CDR3. The rearrangement links TRBV11-2 to TRBJ2-5; D uncertain. The CDR3 spans 12 residues. CDR1 is SGHAT, CDR2 FQNNGV, per germline. V lost 0 bases to trimming and J lost 5 bases, with 4 bases between them. The CDR3 DNA is TGTGCCAGCAGCTTAGATTCGGAGACCCAGTACTTC. It specifies CASSLDSETQYF.

This sequence joins TRBV7-9 and TRBJ2-1, with 10 positions matching TRBD2. This CDR3 comprises 15 residues. The germline V gene encodes CDR1 SEHNR and CDR2 FQNEAQ (reference sequence). V lost 5 bases and J lost 1; bases outside the gene matches: 2. CDR3 nucleotides: TGTGCCAGCAGCCCAGCGGGGGGGTCCTACAATGAGCAGTTCTTC. Amino acid sequence: CASSPAGGSYNEQFF. The whole variable domain, remainder taken from reference TRBV7-9 and TRBJ2-1, is DTGVSQNPRHKITKRGQNVTFRCDPISEHNRLYWYRQTLGQGPEFLTYFQNEAQLEKSRLLSDRFSAERPKGSFSTLEIQRTEQGDSAMYLCASSPAGGSYNEQFFGPGTRLTVL.

This chain uses TRBV7-9 with TRBJ1-4; D may be TRBD1 (6 bases). V lost 3 bases and J 7 bases, leaving 15 bases between the germline ends. Germline V lookup: CDR1 SEHNR, CDR2 FQNEAQ (reference sequence). The CDR3 extends over 15 amino acids. The CDR3 sequence is CASSFVQGSPEKLFF. CDR3 bases: TGTGCCAGCAGCTTTGTACAGGGATCCCCTGAAAAACTGTTTTTT.

The count of this clone is one. V usage is TRBV11-2 and J usage is TRBJ2-7, with D maybe TRBD1 (5 bases). Germline V gene data show CDR1 as SGHAT and CDR2 as FQNNGV. The CDR3 is made up of 15 amino acids. V shed 0 bases and J shed 5 bases, with 14 bases lying between them. The CDR3 sequence: CASSLDPQGTNEQYF. The CDR3 DNA reads as TGTGCCAGCAGCTTAGACCCCCAGGGAACGAACGAGCAGTACTTC.

This rearrangement joins TRBV9 to TRBJ2-7; D is perhaps TRBD1 (6 bases). With 0 bases removed from V and 3 bases from J, the gap between germline ends came to 13 bases. The CDR3 consists of 15 residues. CDR1 and CDR2 (germline): SGDLS, YYNGEE. The DNA for the CDR3 is TGTGCCAGCAGCGTAGAGGGGGACGGCTTCTACGAGCAGTACTTC. Translation: CASSVEGDGFYEQYF.

The rearrangement uses TRBV7-2 and TRBJ2-7, with D tentatively TRBD2 (5 bases). The CDR3 sequence is 14 residues long. CDR1 is SGHTA, CDR2 FQGNSA, per germline. V was cut by 4 bases and J by 0 bases, with 10 bases left in between. CDR3 bases: TGTGCCAGCAGCTCATCCACTAGCTCCTACGAGCAGTACTTC. Residues: CASSSSTSSYEQYF.

CDR3 nucleotide sequence: TGCGCCAGCAGCTCTCAGGGCACTAACTATGGCTACACCTTC. This translates into CASSSQGTNYGYTF. The chain links TRBV5-1 to TRBJ1-2; TRBD1 might be the D (5 bases). Trimming removed 3 bases from V and 0 bases from J, with 9 bases in between. Germline assignment: CDR1 SGHRS and CDR2 YFSETQ. CDR3 size: 14 residues.

The chain recombines TRBV27 with TRBJ2-1; the match to TRBD2 covers 14 bases. Germline V CDR1 and CDR2: MNHEY, SMNVEV (reference sequence). The CDR3 totals 18 residues. V lost 6 bases, J lost 10 bases, and 17 bases stayed unmatched. This CDR3 reads CASSRGLAGGANEEEQFF. The DNA of the CDR3 is TGTGCCAGCAGCCGAGGACTAGCGGGAGGCGCAAATGAGGAAGAGCAGTTCTTC.